A selection of T cell receptor beta chains follows, all from one sample in a study of blood T cells in healthy people across ages. TCRdb recomputed calls from the 5' RACE reads with MiXCR, one row per CDR3 protein. The table lists approximately 790,000 distinct CDR3 sequences, 55% to 65% of them singletons. The sequenced sample was blood. The receptors here all came from a man younger than 45 in good health. Both conserved end residues are part of each CDR3. Fields, in order: V gene, D gene, clone size, J gene, CDR3 DNA, CDR3 protein. A D gene is named only where the DNA matches it firmly. The size of a clone is reported for some rows only, either as once, few or many, or as a class for expanded clones.

TRBV4-3	.	.	TRBJ1-2	TGCGCCAGCAGCCAAGATGGGGGAGCTAACTATGGCTACACCTTC	CASSQDGGANYGYTF
TRBV29-1	TRBD2	.	TRBJ2-1	TGCAGCGTTGGAGGCCTCGCTGGGCTAGCGGGATATGAGCAGTTCTTC	CSVGGLAGLAGYEQFF
TRBV5-1	.	.	TRBJ1-1	TGCGCCAGCAGCTCGCACACAGGGTCGAAAGGGACTGAAGCTTTCTTT	CASSSHTGSKGTEAFF
TRBV7-2	TRBD2	once	TRBJ2-5	TGTGCCAGCAGCTTAACAACTAGCGGGGGAATATACTTGGAGCAGTACTTC	CASSLTTSGGIYLEQYF
TRBV5-8	.	.	TRBJ1-1	TGTGCCAGCCGCAGGGAGATGAACACTGAAGCTTTCTTT	CASRREMNTEAFF
TRBV4-2	TRBD2	.	TRBJ2-1	TGTGCCAGCAGCGAGGGACTAGGGCTCTACAATGAGCAGTTCTTC	CASSEGLGLYNEQFF
TRBV5-5	.	.	TRBJ1-2	TGTGCCAGCAGCTTGCCGGGGTTGGGCTATGGCTACACCTTC	CASSLPGLGYGYTF
TRBV20-1	.	.	TRBJ2-5	TGCAGTGCTAGAGGTGGCAAGGACAGCATTCAAGAGACCCAGTACTTC	CSARGGKDSIQETQYF
TRBV7-7	.	.	TRBJ2-1	TGTGCCAGCAGCTTAGGGCTAGGTTTGGGGGATGAGCAGTTCTTC	CASSLGLGLGDEQFF
TRBV7-2	.	few	TRBJ2-3	TGTGCCAGCAGCTTAGGAACAGGGCTCGATACGCAGTATTTT	CASSLGTGLDTQYF
TRBV20-1	.	.	TRBJ1-5	TGCAGTGCTAGAGTTCCCCCGGCGACAGATTCCAATCAGCCCCAGCATTTT	CSARVPPATDSNQPQHF
TRBV6-5	.	few	TRBJ2-1	TGTGCCAGCAGGGCGGGACACGGAGGACAGGTTAAGCAGTTCTTC	CASRAGHGGQVKQFF
TRBV4-1	.	.	TRBJ2-7	TGCGCCAGCAGCCAAAAATGGCCCTCCTACGAGCAGTACTTC	CASSQKWPSYEQYF
TRBV29-1	TRBD1	.	TRBJ2-7	TGCAGCGTTTCTGGGGAAGAGGGGGCCTTCGAGCAGTACTTC	CSVSGEEGAFEQYF
TRBV7-8	TRBD1	.	TRBJ1-6	TGTGCCAGCAGCTCCCGGACAGGGGGCGTAGGAAATTCACCCCTCCACTTT	CASSSRTGGVGNSPLHF
TRBV7-9	.	.	TRBJ2-3	TGTGCCAGCAGCCCCCCTGGGGACGGCTACACAGATACGCAGTATTTT	CASSPPGDGYTDTQYF
TRBV7-2	.	.	TRBJ2-7	TGTGCCAGCAGCTTAGGGTTTGGGGGGACCTTTACCGAGCAGTACTTC	CASSLGFGGTFTEQYF
TRBV7-2	TRBD2	.	TRBJ2-4	TGTGCCAGCAGCGCCCAAACGGGGGGATCAGCCAAAAACATTCAGTACTTC	CASSAQTGGSAKNIQYF
TRBV7-2	TRBD1	.	TRBJ2-4	TGTGCCAGCAGCTTGGGTAGGGGGCGAGCCAAAAACATTCAGTACTTC	CASSLGRGRAKNIQYF
TRBV7-9	.	.	TRBJ2-5	TGTGCCAGCAGCTGGAGGACGGATCAAGAGACCCAGTACTTC	CASSWRTDQETQYF
TRBV5-5	.	.	TRBJ1-2	TGTGCCAGCAGCGGCCGTGGGGGGCCCTTCTATGGCTACACCTTC	CASSGRGGPFYGYTF
TRBV6-2/TRBV6-3	TRBD2	once	TRBJ2-3	TGTGCCAGCAGTTGGACTAGCGGGGGTGCCGAGGATACGCAGTATTTT	CASSWTSGGAEDTQYF
TRBV4-1	TRBD2	few	TRBJ2-2	TGCGCCAGCAGCCAAGCTAGCGGGGCGAACACCGGGGAGCTGTTTTTT	CASSQASGANTGELFF
TRBV10-3	.	.	TRBJ1-4	TGTGCCATCAGTGCTGACGTGAATGAAAAACTGTTTTTT	CAISADVNEKLFF
TRBV6-2/TRBV6-3	.	few	TRBJ2-3	TGTGCCAGCAGTGTCGGCCAGGGGGGAGATACGCAGTATTTT	CASSVGQGGDTQYF
TRBV24-1	TRBD2	.	TRBJ2-3	TGTGCCACCAGTGAGTTTCCGACTAGCGGGGGGAACACAGATACGCAGTATTTT	CATSEFPTSGGNTDTQYF